This entry lists 19 T cell receptor beta chains sequenced from one sample in a study of shared clonotypes between healthy human individuals. CD45RO negativity and positive selection for CCR7 defined naive CD8 cells, a population that excluded terminally differentiated effector memory CD45RA+ cells. The protocol was immunoSEQ multiplex PCR, while the TCRdb copy is restricted to in-frame clones and leaves out a portion. Here the sample spans about 2 million clones, around 96% being singletons. Sample: naive CD8+ T cells sorted from blood. These receptors were collected from a young man in good health.

V and J are TRBV7-9 and TRBJ2-2, with TRBD2 identical over 9 bases. The CDR3 has 17 amino acids. Germline trimming cut 0 bases from V and 4 bases from J; bases unmatched to any gene: 6. Germline loops: CDR1 SEHNR, CDR2 FQNEAQ (reference sequence). Here the CDR3 DNA reads TGTGCCAGCAGCTTAGCTCAGCGGGGGGCAGTCACCGGGGAGCTGTTTTTT. Its protein is CASSLAQRGAVTGELFF. The whole variable domain, filled in from reference TRBV7-9 and TRBJ2-2, reads DTGVSQNPRHKITKRGQNVTFRCDPISEHNRLYWYRQTLGQGPEFLTYFQNEAQLEKSRLLSDRFSAERPKGSFSTLEIQRTEQGDSAMYLCASSLAQRGAVTGELFFGEGSRLTVL.

The genes are TRBV5-6 and TRBJ2-7, with D tentatively TRBD1 (5 bases). The CDR3 length is 13 residues. The germline V and J ends were trimmed by 4 bases and 2 bases, with 10 bases remaining between them. Germline V gene lookup returns CDR1 SGHDT and CDR2 YYEEEE. CDR3 in DNA: TGTGCCAGCAGCATAGGGGCGGCCTACGAGCAGTACTTC. Translating it yields CASSIGAAYEQYF.

This clone was seen a single time. The CDR3 sequence: CSVSGTAFPGELFF. For the CDR3, the DNA is TGCAGCGTGTCCGGGACAGCCTTCCCCGGGGAGCTGTTTTTT. The V call is TRBV29-1, the J call TRBJ2-2, with TRBD1 matching 7 bases. The V gene's germline CDR1 is SQVTM and CDR2 ANQGSEA. V gave up 6 bases and J gave up 6 bases; unmatched junction bases: 10. This CDR3 region has 14 residues.

The CDR3 here is CASSLIRADGELFF. DNA of the CDR3: TGTGCCAGCAGTTTGATCAGAGCGGACGGGGAGCTGTTTTTT. The chain links TRBV27 to TRBJ2-2; TRBD2 might be the D (5 bases). CDR1 and CDR2 (germline): MNHEY, SMNVEV (reference sequence). CDR3 size: 14 residues. With 3 bases removed from V and 7 bases from J, the gap between germline ends came to 12 bases.

The chain has TRBV6-6 and TRBJ2-3; D gene ambiguous. The V gene's germline CDR1 is MNHNY and CDR2 SVGAGI (reference sequence). The CDR3 runs 14 residues. Trimming took off 2 bases at V and 3 bases at J, with 9 bases between the two ends. The CDR3 nucleotides read TGTGCCAGCAGTTACGAAGTACTGACAGATACGCAGTATTTT. Its protein is CASSYEVLTDTQYF.

The CDR3 DNA is TGTGCCAGCAGCGTAGGGGGTTCCGTGAACACTGAAGCTTTCTTT. Protein sequence: CASSVGGSVNTEAFF. The rearrangement links TRBV9 to TRBJ1-1; D gene uncertain. CDR3 length: 15 residues. V dropped 0 bases and J dropped 0 bases, with 9 bases sitting between them. CDR1 is SGDLS, CDR2 YYNGEE, per germline.

The chain has TRBV5-5 and TRBJ1-1; tentatively, D is TRBD1 (6 bases). The CDR3 sequence is 16 residues long. V was pared by 4 bases and J by 4 bases, with 20 bases between. The germline V gene encodes CDR1 SGHKS and CDR2 YYEKEE (reference sequence). The CDR3 loop reads CASSAPGGLMVTEAFF. CDR3 DNA: TGTGCCAGCAGCGCCCCCGGGGGGCTGATGGTCACTGAAGCTTTCTTT.

A remark on this clone: This sample also contains other DNA sequences that code for the same CDR3. This chain uses TRBV7-2 with TRBJ2-7, with TRBD2 matching 11 bases. The CDR3 totals 14 residues. Trimming cost V 2 bases and J 3 bases; bases outside gene matches: 0. In germline, CDR1 is SGHTA, CDR2 FQGNSA. CDR3 in DNA: TGTGCCAGCAGCTTAACTAGCGGGGGCTACGAGCAGTACTTC. Protein product: CASSLTSGGYEQYF.

V gene TRBV10-1 combines with J gene TRBJ2-1; D might be TRBD1 or TRBD2, each matching 5 bases. The V gene's germline CDR1 is WNHNN and CDR2 SYGVQD (reference sequence). This CDR3 region has 16 residues. V gave up 2 bases and J gave up 4 bases, with 15 bases separating them. The chain's CDR3 is CASSEIQDSAYNEQFF. The CDR3 DNA follows: TGCGCCAGCAGTGAGATACAGGACTCTGCTTACAATGAGCAGTTCTTC.

The CDR3 DNA follows: TGTGCCTGGAGTGCGGGGTCTACTGGAAACACCATATATTTT. Its translation: CAWSAGSTGNTIYF. The chain has TRBV30 and TRBJ1-3; no clear D. V lost 1 base to trimming and J lost 2 bases, with 9 bases between them. Germline V gives CDR1 GTSNPN, CDR2 SVGIG (reference sequence). The CDR3 has 14 amino acids. Variable domain in full (rest from reference TRBV30 and TRBJ1-3): SQTIHQWPATLVQPVGSPLSLECTVEGTSNPNLYWYRQAAGRGLQLLFYSVGIGQISSEVPQNLSASRPQDRQFILSSKKLLLSDSGFYLCAWSAGSTGNTIYFGEGSWLTVV.

This clone was counted once. This chain uses TRBV10-3 with TRBJ2-3, with D possibly being TRBD2 (5 bases). This CDR3 is 15 amino acids long. Germline lookup yields CDR1 ENHRY and CDR2 SYGVKD. V lost 2 bases and J lost 0, with 9 bases in between. CDR3 bases: TGTGCCATCAGTGAGACGGAGGAGAGCACAGATACGCAGTATTTT. This encodes CAISETEESTDTQYF.

Comments on this clone: Other DNA sequences of this sample code for an identical CDR3. The V call is TRBV9, the J call TRBJ2-5; either TRBD1 or TRBD2 may supply D (6 bases each). The length of the CDR3 is 14 residues. CDR1 is SGDLS and CDR2 is YYNGEE in the germline V gene. V lost 0 bases and J lost 2, with 8 bases in between. The CDR3 reads CASSVGGTQETQYF. CDR3 bases: TGTGCCAGCAGCGTAGGCGGGACACAAGAGACCCAGTACTTC.

V is TRBV2 and J is TRBJ2-3; 9 bases fit TRBD2. Germline CDR1 is SNHLY and CDR2 is FYNNEI. V lost 8 bases to trimming and J lost 4 bases; unmatched junction nucleotides: 10. CDR3 length: 15 residues. The CDR3 DNA is TGTGCCAGCCGGATTGGCGGGAGGGCCCCAGATACGCAGTATTTT. It codes for CASRIGGRAPDTQYF.

The chain is built from TRBV4-1 and TRBJ1-2; 11 nucleotides agree with TRBD1. CDR3 length equals 14 residues. The V gene's germline CDR1 is MGHRA and CDR2 YSYEKL. V lost 4 bases and J lost 6; bases outside the gene matches: 4. Here the CDR3 reads CASSPRDRGDGYTF. The CDR3 DNA reads as TGCGCCAGCAGCCCCCGGGACAGGGGGGATGGCTACACCTTC.

This clone was seen only once. V usage is TRBV2 and J usage is TRBJ2-3; 9 bases agree with TRBD1. Germline CDR1 reads SNHLY; CDR2 reads FYNNEI. This CDR3 is 15 amino acids long. J lost 1 base, V lost 5 bases, and 4 bases had no gene match. The CDR3 nucleotides are TGTGCCAGCAGTCCCCGGGACAGGGGCACAGATACGCAGTATTTT. Residues: CASSPRDRGTDTQYF.

The chain employs TRBV7-4 and TRBJ2-7; 11 nucleotides align to TRBD2. V was clipped by 1 base and J by 2 bases; unmatched bases: 4. This CDR3 spans 16 amino acids. The germline V gene has CDR1 SGHVT and CDR2 SQSDAQ. CDR3 DNA sequence: TGTGCCAGCAGCTTAGTAGGGGGACTAGCGGCCTACGAGCAGTACTTC. Translating it yields CASSLVGGLAAYEQYF.

V is TRBV7-6 and J is TRBJ2-7, with D unclear. CDR3 size: 13 residues. Germline V gene lookup returns CDR1 SGHVS and CDR2 FNYEAQ. V lost 5 bases and J 6 bases, leaving 14 bases between the germline ends. CDR3 protein: CASSLPPASEQYF. The CDR3, as DNA: TGTGCCAGCAGCCTACCTCCGGCCTCCGAGCAGTACTTC.

V gene TRBV10-3 combines with J gene TRBJ2-1; 9 positions match TRBD1. Trimming took 0 bases from V and 8 from J; bases not matched to a gene: 11. Per germline, CDR1 ENHRY and CDR2 SYGVKD. The CDR3 length is 17 residues. Here the CDR3 reads CAISESLGTGNSDEQFF. The CDR3 nucleotides are TGTGCCATCAGTGAGTCGTTAGGGACAGGGAATTCGGATGAGCAGTTCTTC.

The V gene is TRBV11-2, the J gene TRBJ2-1, with 9 bases identical to TRBD1. From germline, CDR1 is SGHAT and CDR2 FQNNGV. Losses at the gene ends were 5 bases for V and 5 bases for J; bases not matched to a gene: 7. This CDR3 is 15 amino acids long. CDR3 in DNA: TGTGCCAGCAGCCCGACCGGGACAGGGAACAATGAGCAGTTCTTC. Its translation: CASSPTGTGNNEQFF.